A single sample gave rise to the 7 T cell receptor beta chains below, sequenced in a study of beta chain features in type 1 diabetes. Study findings and constraints: When Type 1 diabetes patients were examined, their TCRB CDR3s proved moderately but significantly shorter in all four CD4+ subsets.

These receptors have no known antigen. Investigators reverse transcribed all isolated RNA, so they sequenced expressed TCRB transcripts. Repertoires were generated with immunoSEQ multiplex PCR, while TCRdb's copy carries only in-frame clones and drops some. The repertoire holds 50,000 to 65,000 clones, with approximately 45% as singletons. Sequencing was done on a sample of Tregs from blood. These receptors originate from a man aged 25-45 years with type 1 diabetes.

The chain has TRBV7-7 and TRBJ2-3; the D is unclear. The V gene lost 1 base and the J gene lost 5 bases, with 7 bases spanning the gap. The CDR3 is made up of 13 amino acids. Germline V gene lookup returns CDR1 SSHAT and CDR2 FNYEAQ (reference sequence). CDR3 sequence (DNA): TGTGCCAGCAGCTTAGGGGCACGAGATACGCAGTATTTT. Residues: CASSLGARDTQYF.

This chain joins TRBV5-1 and TRBJ2-7; TRBD1 aligns across 8 bases. Unmatched junction bases numbered 5, after V lost 3 bases and J lost 3 bases. The CDR3 loop spans 14 amino acids. In germline, CDR1 is SGHRS, CDR2 YFSETQ. The CDR3, as DNA: TGCGCCAGCAGCTCCTTGACAGGGGACTACGAGCAGTACTTC. Residues: CASSSLTGDYEQYF.

The V gene is TRBV10-3, the J gene TRBJ2-3; 7 positions agree with TRBD2. The trim removed 5 bases at V and 0 bases at J, leaving 8 bases unmatched. The CDR3 length is 16 residues. The germline CDR1 and CDR2 sequences are ENHRY and SYGVKD. The CDR3 loop reads CAISPGGRASTDTQYF. The CDR3 nucleotides are TGTGCCATCAGTCCTGGGGGGAGGGCTAGCACAGATACGCAGTATTTT.

This chain links TRBV2 with TRBJ2-1; 8 nucleotides match TRBD2. The CDR3 is made up of 16 amino acids. CDR1 SNHLY and CDR2 FYNNEI come from the germline V gene. J was trimmed by 0 bases and V by 6 bases; bases with no gene match: 7. The CDR3 region has the DNA TGTGCCAGCAGCCCGCCGAGCGGGAGCTCCTACAATGAGCAGTTCTTC. Its translation is CASSPPSGSSYNEQFF.

Only one count was recorded for this clone. This chain uses TRBV27 with TRBJ1-5, with D perhaps matching TRBD1 (6 bases). Trimming left V 3 bases short and J 2 bases short, with 20 bases between. The CDR3 covers 18 residues. Germline V CDR1 and CDR2: MNHEY, SMNVEV (reference sequence). CDR3 sequence reads: CASSFSSTGSEGNQPQHF. CDR3 sequence (DNA): TGTGCCAGCAGTTTTTCCTCTACAGGGAGCGAAGGCAATCAGCCCCAGCATTTT.

In this sample, this clone turned up a few times. V and J are TRBV7-2 and TRBJ2-1, with 12 bases fitting TRBD2. This CDR3 has 15 amino acids. Germline trimming cut 5 bases from V and 7 bases from J; bases unmatched to any gene: 6. The V gene's germline CDR1 is SGHTA and CDR2 FQGNSA. This CDR3 is CASSTSSGRANEQFF. CDR3 coding DNA: TGTGCCAGCAGCACCTCTAGCGGGAGGGCTAATGAGCAGTTCTTC.

CDR3 region: CASSPGGGHEQYF. DNA for the CDR3: TGCGCCAGCAGCCCTGGAGGAGGGCACGAGCAGTACTTC. The chain combines TRBV5-1 with TRBJ2-7, with a weak D call TRBD2 (6 bases). V dropped 4 bases and J dropped 5 bases, with 13 bases sitting between them. Per the germline V gene, CDR1 is SGHRS and CDR2 is YFSETQ. This CDR3 is built from 13 residues.